This is a list of T cell receptor beta chains from one sample in a study of blood T cells in healthy people across ages. TCRdb reprocessed the 5' RACE reads with MiXCR, giving one entry per CDR3 protein. Of about 2 million distinct CDR3 sequences listed, about 50% were seen once; the top ten hold approximately 2%. The sample was blood. Receptors were obtained from a middle-aged woman in good health. Both conserved end residues are part of each CDR3. Fields, in order: J gene, clone size, V gene, CDR3 protein. Some rows mark clone size as missing; the rest say once, few, many or name a class of expanded clone.

- | - | TRBV7-2 | CASSISTSLRETQYF
TRBJ1-2 | - | TRBV12-3/TRBV12-4 | CASSLVAVGYTF
TRBJ1-2 | - | TRBV27 | CASSPRRVNGYIF
TRBJ2-4 | - | TRBV9 | CASSSVGHIQYF
TRBJ2-5 | - | TRBV4-3 | CASSQDLPPTGGAQTQYF
TRBJ2-3 | many | TRBV29-1 | CSVDSDPLTDTQYF
TRBJ2-5 | - | TRBV14 | CASSQDRNQYYNEQYF
TRBJ2-3 | - | TRBV20-1 | CSLRDRGFRDTDTQYF
TRBJ2-5 | many | TRBV29-1 | CSVEDPSGKQETQYF
TRBJ2-3 | - | TRBV15 | CATSYAVSGGRGDTQYF
TRBJ2-1 | - | TRBV7-2 | CASSALAGGPGEQFF
TRBJ2-5 | - | TRBV20-1 | CSASSIPGVQVGQETQYF
TRBJ2-3 | - | TRBV20-1 | CSANTGGRTDTQYF
TRBJ2-3 | few | TRBV28 | CASSKGQVSTDTQYF
TRBJ2-7 | - | TRBV27 | CASTTAGGAAYEQYF
TRBJ2-1 | - | TRBV5-1 | CASSRLAESSYNEQFF
TRBJ2-1 | - | TRBV10-3 | CATRRGNTYNEQFF
TRBJ1-1 | - | TRBV6-2/TRBV6-3 | CASSHRLRAPQVEAFF
TRBJ2-1 | - | TRBV6-6 | CASGLAGVCEQFF
TRBJ1-1 | few | TRBV6-5 | CASSPRTGHTEAFF
TRBJ2-7 | - | TRBV4-2 | CASSHTSGIYEQYF
TRBJ1-1 | - | TRBV19 | CASSITGQGSEAFF
TRBJ2-3 | - | TRBV20-1 | CSARLAAGGTPTDTQYF
TRBJ2-7 | few | TRBV11-1 | CASSLEVHRANSHEQYF
TRBJ2-7 | - | TRBV12-5 | CASGLEAYEQYF
TRBJ2-3 | - | TRBV24-1 | CATSDPLGGRDTQYF
TRBJ2-7 | - | TRBV7-6 | CASSLGQGLVGEQYF
TRBJ2-5 | - | TRBV6-1 | CAGSTRASGGASQETQYF
TRBJ2-1 | few | TRBV6-5 | CASSPHGSSYNEQFF
TRBJ2-3 | many | TRBV20-1 | CSVGLAGGPSDTQYF
TRBJ1-2 | - | TRBV4-3 | CASSQDDTNYGYTF
TRBJ1-2 | - | TRBV6-5 | CASSYMRGNYGYTF
TRBJ1-2 | - | TRBV5-1 | CASSLGGTLSNYGYTF
TRBJ1-6 | once | TRBV6-2/TRBV6-3 | CASISREKARTWNSPLHF
TRBJ1-5 | - | TRBV4-2 | CASSQDDTTSNQPQHF
TRBJ2-3 | - | TRBV6-5 | CASSTGTGVQDTQYF
TRBJ2-4 | - | TRBV20-1 | CSANPIVTKNIQYF
TRBJ1-2 | few | TRBV28 | CASSSAGTGYGYTF
TRBJ2-1 | - | TRBV10-3 | CAIDRGTPNEQFF
TRBJ2-3 | - | TRBV6-1 | CASSEANRGEMYF
TRBJ2-1 | - | TRBV20-1 | CSAPNGEASSYEQFF
TRBJ1-1 | - | TRBV11-2 | CASSRAVVNTEAFF
TRBJ2-7 | - | TRBV5-1 | CASSLPRDSCEQYF
TRBJ2-1 | - | TRBV27 | CASKPGRAGGHEQFF
TRBJ2-5 | few | TRBV25-1 | CASSEFSGETQYF
TRBJ1-6 | - | TRBV10-2 | CASSESGRDNSPLHF
TRBJ2-2 | - | TRBV20-1 | CSASGKHTGELFF
TRBJ2-1 | - | TRBV5-5 | CASSSAVGRAAPNEQFF
- | - | TRBV20-1 | CSAGEGPGRKTQYF